This TCR beta chain comes out of a study of blood T cell repertoires in COVID-19. Overall study context: PBMCs, B-cell-depleted T cells, or T cells were the source of the cDNA or gDNA that made up the material.

The CDR3 has 16 residues. Germline loops: CDR1 SEHNR, CDR2 FQNEAQ (reference sequence). V lost 6 bases, J lost 0 bases, and 10 bases stayed unmatched. Method: immunoSEQ multiplex PCR; TCRdb's copy keeps in-frame clones and lacks some. The data contain around 160,000 clones, about 83% of them seen just once; the ten biggest clones take up roughly 5.5%. The source is a woman aged 45-65 years who had been exposed to COVID-19. Sequenced input: PBMCs or T cells enriched from blood (not recorded which). V gene TRBV7-9 combines with J gene TRBJ2-7, with TRBD2 matching over 8 bases. CDR3 residues: CASSSGTSPTSYEQYF. The CDR3 DNA reads as TGTGCCAGCAGTTCAGGGACTAGTCCCACCTCCTACGAGCAGTACTTC.